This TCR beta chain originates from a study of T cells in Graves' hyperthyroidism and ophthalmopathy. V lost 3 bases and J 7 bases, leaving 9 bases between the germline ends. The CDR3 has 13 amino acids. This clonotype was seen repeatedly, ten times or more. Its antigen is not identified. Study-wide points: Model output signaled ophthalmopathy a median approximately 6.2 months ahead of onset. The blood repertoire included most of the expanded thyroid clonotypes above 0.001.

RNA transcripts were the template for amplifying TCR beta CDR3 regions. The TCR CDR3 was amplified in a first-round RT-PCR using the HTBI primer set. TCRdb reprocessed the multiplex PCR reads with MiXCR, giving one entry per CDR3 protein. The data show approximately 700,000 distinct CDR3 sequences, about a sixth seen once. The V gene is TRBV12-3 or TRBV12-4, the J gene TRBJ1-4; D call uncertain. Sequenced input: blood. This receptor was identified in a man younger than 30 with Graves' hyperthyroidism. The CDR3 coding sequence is TGTGCCAGCAGTTTGGGAGTAATTGAAAAACTGTTTTTT. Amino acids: CASSLGVIEKLFF.